Shown below are 12 T cell receptor beta chains from a single sample sequenced in a study of T cell changes during pregnancy in multiple sclerosis. Some clones are missing from TCRdb's copy, which holds only in-frame ones; the method was immunoSEQ multiplex PCR. Found here are tens of thousands of clones, 80% to 95% of them singletons; the top ten hold about 0.93%. The source material was peripheral blood, sampled in the first trimester of pregnancy. The receptor source for this set is a female donor with multiple sclerosis, enrolled in a pregnancy study.

The chain has TRBV5-5 and TRBJ1-2; tentatively, D is TRBD1 (5 bases). This CDR3 contains 13 residues. Trimming shortened V by 0 bases and J by 8 bases, and 11 bases separated the two germline ends. Germline V gives CDR1 SGHKS, CDR2 YYEKEE (reference sequence). For the CDR3, the DNA is TGTGCCAGCAGCTTGGTGGCAGGGCACGGCTACACCTTC. Protein sequence: CASSLVAGHGYTF.

The chain joins TRBV2 to TRBJ2-2, with D possibly matching TRBD2 (5 bases). Germline CDR1 is SNHLY and CDR2 is FYNNEI. The CDR3 spans 16 residues. Trimming stripped 5 bases from V and 0 bases from J, with 13 bases between. In DNA form, the CDR3 reads TGTGCCAGCAGTCGTAAGACGGGGACGAACACCGGGGAGCTGTTTTTT. Its translation: CASSRKTGTNTGELFF.

The gene calls are TRBV18 and TRBJ1-3; D not resolved. Germline loops: CDR1 KGHSH, CDR2 LQKENI. The V end was cut by 0 bases, the J end by 5 bases, with 8 bases between. This CDR3 comprises 14 residues. The CDR3, as DNA: TGTGCCAGCTCACCACCGGCGGATCGAAACACCATATATTTT. As protein: CASSPPADRNTIYF.

This clone turned up a few times. V is TRBV25-1 and J is TRBJ2-7, with no clear D. This CDR3 has 11 residues. From germline, CDR1 is MGHDK and CDR2 SYGVNS. Trimming stripped 7 bases from V and 3 bases from J, with 7 bases between. This chain's CDR3 is CASTGSYEQYF. Written as DNA, the CDR3 is TGTGCCAGCACAGGCAGCTACGAGCAGTACTTC.

V usage is TRBV15 and J usage is TRBJ1-4; D unresolved. Per the germline V gene, CDR1 is LNHNV and CDR2 is YYDKDF (reference sequence). With 5 bases removed from V and 7 bases from J, the gap between germline ends came to 8 bases. The CDR3 spans 12 residues. CDR3 sequence: CATSRRGEKLFF. As DNA, the CDR3 is TGTGCCACCAGCCGACGGGGTGAAAAACTGTTTTTT.

The chain's CDR3 is CASSQVGPAGVNEQFF. CDR3 bases: TGCGCCAGCAGCCAAGTGGGTCCAGCGGGGGTGAATGAGCAGTTCTTC. The chain links TRBV4-1 to TRBJ2-1; 8 bases are a match to TRBD2. The CDR3 is made up of 16 amino acids. Unmatched junction bases numbered 9, after V lost 1 base and J lost 7 bases. Germline loops: CDR1 MGHRA, CDR2 YSYEKL.

This rearrangement joins TRBV7-2 to TRBJ2-1, with D tentatively TRBD1 (5 bases). The CDR3 runs to 14 residues. Germline values: CDR1 SGHTA, CDR2 FQGNSA. V lost 0 bases and J 6 bases, leaving 9 bases between the germline ends. The CDR3 DNA reads as TGTGCCAGCAGCTTAGCTCTCAGGGCCAATGAGCAGTTCTTC. Its translation is CASSLALRANEQFF.

The V gene is TRBV10-3, the J gene TRBJ1-1, with 8 bases that match TRBD1. The J segment lost 3 bases and the V segment lost 3 bases, leaving 6 bases of the junction unmatched. Per the germline V gene, CDR1 is ENHRY and CDR2 is SYGVKD. This CDR3 comprises 15 residues. CDR3 region: CAISDYRGGDTEAFF. The DNA for the CDR3 is TGTGCCATCAGTGATTACAGGGGGGGGGACACTGAAGCTTTCTTT.

The chain couples TRBV21-1 to TRBJ2-1; TRBD1 is the table's D call and was not checked against the DNA. TRBV21-1 is marked as a pseudogene. CDR3 length equals 16 residues. The CDR3 region is CASSKARTGDYNEQFF. CDR3 in DNA: TGTGCCAGCAGCAAAGCCCGGACAGGGGACTACAATGAGCAGTTCTTC.

The genes are TRBV4-3 and TRBJ2-3; 9 bases fit TRBD2. J was trimmed by 6 bases and V by 2 bases; bases with no gene match: 6. This CDR3 spans 15 amino acids. Germline-derived CDR1 and CDR2 are LGHNA and YSLEER. The CDR3 DNA reads as TGCGCCAGCAGCCAACAAAGTACTAGCGGGGATACGCAGTATTTT. Its protein product is CASSQQSTSGDTQYF.

The chain couples TRBV6-1 to TRBJ1-6; 7 bases are shared with TRBD1. Trimming cost V 8 bases and J 0 bases; bases outside gene matches: 4. In germline, CDR1 is MNHNS, CDR2 SASEGT. The CDR3 loop spans 15 amino acids. Written as DNA, the CDR3 is TGTGCCAGCCTTCACAGGGGCTCCTATAATTCACCCCTCCACTTT. Protein product: CASLHRGSYNSPLHF.

CDR3 DNA sequence: TGTGCCAGCAGCCCTCGGGACAGACAGCCTTTGGAGCAGTACTTC. This encodes CASSPRDRQPLEQYF. The rearrangement joins TRBV5-4 to TRBJ2-7; 7 positions match TRBD1. J gave up 7 bases and V 4 bases, and 14 bases lay outside the gene matches. The germline gives CDR1 SGHNT, CDR2 YYREEE (reference sequence). The CDR3 has 15 amino acids.